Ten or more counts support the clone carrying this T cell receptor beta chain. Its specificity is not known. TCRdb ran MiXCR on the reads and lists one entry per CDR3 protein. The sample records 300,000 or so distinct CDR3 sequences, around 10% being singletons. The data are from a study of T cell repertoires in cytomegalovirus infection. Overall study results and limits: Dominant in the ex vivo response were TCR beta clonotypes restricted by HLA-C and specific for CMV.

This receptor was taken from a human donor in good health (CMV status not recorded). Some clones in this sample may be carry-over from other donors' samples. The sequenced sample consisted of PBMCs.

CDR3 DNA: TGCAGCGCTGGGACTAGCGGGGGCCTCTCCTACAATGAGCAGTTCTTC. Its translation: CSAGTSGGLSYNEQFF. This chain uses TRBV29-1 with TRBJ2-1, with TRBD2 matching over 14 bases. V lost 7 bases and J lost 0; bases outside the gene matches: 5. CDR1 and CDR2 (germline): SQVTM, ANQGSEA. CDR3 length: 16 amino acids.